These 15 T cell receptor beta chains were sequenced from one sample in a study of T cells after yellow fever vaccination. TCRdb analysed the 5' RACE reads with MiXCR anew, one entry per CDR3 protein. This sample carries some 350,000 distinct CDR3 sequences, under 5% of them seen once, and the ten largest clones take 20% to 25%. The specimen was PBMCs, collected 5 days after the yellow fever booster vaccination. The receptors originated from a man aged 18 to 35 who received the YFV17D yellow fever vaccine.

The chain combines TRBV7-9 with TRBJ1-2, with a weak D call TRBD1 (5 bases). The CDR3 loop spans 14 amino acids. Germline CDR1 SEHNR, CDR2 FQNEAQ (reference sequence). The V end was cut by 1 base, the J end by 6 bases, with 12 bases between. The CDR3 sequence is CASSLVVRGHGYTF. In DNA form, the CDR3 reads TGTGCCAGCAGCTTAGTTGTCCGGGGCCATGGCTACACCTTC.

This sequence joins TRBV6-5 and TRBJ2-2; D may match TRBD1 or TRBD2 (5 bases each). Trimming stripped 2 bases from V and 0 bases from J, with 7 bases between. The CDR3 runs to 15 residues. Germline V gene data show CDR1 as MNHEY and CDR2 as SVGAGI. The CDR3 protein is CASSYTGPNTGELFF. In DNA form, the CDR3 reads TGTGCCAGCAGTTACACGGGGCCGAACACCGGGGAGCTGTTTTTT.

There are many counts of this clonotype. J is TRBJ1-5 and V is TRBV5-5; 8 nucleotides line up with TRBD1. The germline V gene has CDR1 SGHKS and CDR2 YYEKEE (reference sequence). Trimming cost V 5 bases and J 2 bases; bases outside gene matches: 6. This CDR3 has 15 amino acids. The chain's CDR3 is CASSWTGNGNQPQHF. CDR3 DNA: TGTGCCAGCAGTTGGACAGGGAATGGCAATCAGCCCCAGCATTTT.

The sample holds many counts of this clonotype. V is TRBV20-1 and J is TRBJ2-3; 11 bases agree with TRBD2. The germline V gene encodes CDR1 DFQATT and CDR2 SNEGSKA (reference sequence). The ends lost 6 bases at V and 2 bases at J; junction bases unmatched: 7. The CDR3 consists of 15 residues. The CDR3 region has the DNA TGCAGTGCCAACCTAGCGGGGGGCTTCACAGATACGCAGTATTTT. Translating it yields CSANLAGGFTDTQYF.

The table lists this clonotype with a few counts. The V call is TRBV4-1, the J call TRBJ2-3, with D perhaps being TRBD1 or TRBD2 (5 bases each). Germline assignment: CDR1 MGHRA and CDR2 YSYEKL. The germline V and J ends were trimmed by 1 base and 6 bases, with 14 bases remaining between them. The CDR3 consists of 15 residues. This CDR3 reads CASSQGLRGVDTQYF. Written as DNA, the CDR3 is TGCGCCAGCAGCCAAGGGTTGAGGGGCGTCGATACGCAGTATTTT.

The rearrangement joins TRBV29-1 to TRBJ1-1; D is undetermined. From germline, CDR1 is SQVTM and CDR2 ANQGSEA. This CDR3 has 14 residues. V shed 3 bases and J shed 0 bases, with 11 bases lying between them. CDR3 DNA: TGCAGCGTTGATTACAGTTCCATGAACACTGAAGCTTTCTTT. Protein product: CSVDYSSMNTEAFF.

The CDR3 protein is CASSAFRGRHTIYF. The CDR3 DNA is TGTGCCAGCAGCGCATTCAGGGGGCGCCACACCATATATTTT. V is TRBV7-9 and J is TRBJ1-3; 8 bases align to TRBD1. CDR3 length: 14 residues. Germline V gene lookup returns CDR1 SEHNR and CDR2 FQNEAQ (reference sequence). The trim removed 5 bases at V and 8 bases at J, leaving 8 bases unmatched.

This clonotype was counted a single time. V gene TRBV7-2 combines with J gene TRBJ2-1; D is ambiguous. V lost 2 bases to trimming and J lost 0 bases, with 8 bases between them. The CDR3 runs 15 residues. Germline-derived CDR1 and CDR2 are SGHTA and FQGNSA. The CDR3 spells CASSLLISSYNEQFF. The CDR3 nucleotides read TGTGCCAGCAGCTTACTAATAAGCTCCTACAATGAGCAGTTCTTC.

This clonotype appeared a few times. This chain links TRBV7-9 with TRBJ2-5; 7 bases are a match to TRBD2. Trimming cost V 5 bases and J 4 bases; bases outside gene matches: 7. CDR1 is SEHNR and CDR2 is FQNEAQ in the germline V gene (reference sequence). CDR3 size: 14 residues. CDR3 sequence (DNA): TGTGCCAGCAGCCCGCCCGGGAGGTCAGAGACCCAGTACTTC. It translates to CASSPPGRSETQYF.

This clonotype was counted at least ten times. V gene TRBV5-8 combines with J gene TRBJ2-7; D is ambiguous. V shed 2 bases and J shed 6 bases, with 12 bases lying between them. The V gene's germline CDR1 is SGHTS and CDR2 YDEGEE. The CDR3 totals 13 residues. CDR3 amino acids: CASSFGQFAEQYV. CDR3 DNA sequence: TGTGCCAGCAGCTTCGGGCAGTTTGCCGAGCAGTACGTC.

This clonotype appeared many times. The chain combines TRBV5-1 with TRBJ1-4; D unclear. Germline assignment: CDR1 SGHRS and CDR2 YFSETQ. This CDR3 comprises 15 residues. V lost 4 bases and J lost 6, with 16 bases in between. CDR3: CASSLKGSGDEKLFF. CDR3 DNA sequence: TGCGCCAGCAGCCTCAAAGGCTCAGGCGATGAAAAACTGTTTTTT.

This clonotype was recorded a few times. The V gene is TRBV4-3, the J gene TRBJ2-6, with a tentative D call TRBD1 (5 bases). V lost 0 bases and J 3 bases, leaving 9 bases between the germline ends. CDR3 length: 16 amino acids. Germline CDR1 is LGHNA and CDR2 is YSLEER. As DNA, the CDR3 is TGCGCCAGCAGCCAAGAGTTGGGGCGTGGGGCCAACGTCCTGACTTTC. Translation gives CASSQELGRGANVLTF.

This clonotype was detected a few times. This sequence joins TRBV7-3 and TRBJ2-2; weak D call: TRBD1 (7 bases). The germline gives CDR1 SGHTA, CDR2 FQGTGA. V lost 1 base and J 5 bases, leaving 17 bases between the germline ends. The CDR3 covers 17 residues. This CDR3 reads CASSLIGGGMDTGELFF. Written as DNA, the CDR3 is TGTGCCAGCAGCTTAATTGGAGGGGGCATGGATACCGGGGAGCTGTTTTTT.

The rearrangement uses TRBV5-1 and TRBJ2-7, with a weak D call TRBD1 (6 bases). The CDR3 is 15 residues long. The germline V and J ends were trimmed by 5 bases and 1 base, with 16 bases remaining between them. CDR1 is SGHRS and CDR2 is YFSETQ in the germline V gene. The chain's CDR3 is CASRYTGFLSYEQYF. The CDR3 nucleotides are TGCGCCAGCAGATATACAGGGTTTTTGTCCTACGAGCAGTACTTC.

In this sample, this clonotype turned up many times. The chain uses TRBV7-8 and TRBJ2-1; tentatively, D is TRBD2 (6 bases). The CDR3 sequence is 17 residues long. The V gene lost 5 bases and the J gene lost 2 bases, with 19 bases spanning the gap. Germline CDR1 reads SGHVS; CDR2 reads FQNEAQ. The CDR3 bases are TGTGCCAGCAGCCCTGAGATGGGTTCGGGGGCCTACAATGAGCAGTTCTTC. This encodes CASSPEMGSGAYNEQFF.